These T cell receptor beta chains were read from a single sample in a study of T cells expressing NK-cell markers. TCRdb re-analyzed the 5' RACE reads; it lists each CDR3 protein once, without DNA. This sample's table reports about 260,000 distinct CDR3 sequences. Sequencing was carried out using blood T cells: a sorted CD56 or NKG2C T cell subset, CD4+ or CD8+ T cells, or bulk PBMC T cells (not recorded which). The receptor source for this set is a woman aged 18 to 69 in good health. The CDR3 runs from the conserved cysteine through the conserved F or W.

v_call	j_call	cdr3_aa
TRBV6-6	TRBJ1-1	CASRTGSNTEAFF
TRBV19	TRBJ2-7	CASSGRDRSSYEQYF
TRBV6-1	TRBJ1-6	CASSRGSDNSPLHF
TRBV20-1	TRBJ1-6	CSARPGGSSYNSPLHF
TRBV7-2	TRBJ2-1	CASTLESGVLYNEQFF
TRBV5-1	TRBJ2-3	CASSLLRDGLTDTQYF
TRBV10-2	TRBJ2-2	CASSARPGTGELFF
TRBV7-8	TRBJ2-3	CASSLTPRPPNLDTQYF
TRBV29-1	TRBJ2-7	CSVTGSYEQYF
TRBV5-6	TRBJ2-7	CASSYGQGKKEQYF
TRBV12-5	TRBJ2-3	CASGLGAGATDTQYF
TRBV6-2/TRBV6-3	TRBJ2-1	CASSWGTSGGEQFF
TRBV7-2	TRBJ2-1	CASSLTSGDYNEQFF
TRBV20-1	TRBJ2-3	CSAIQREEGTDTQYF
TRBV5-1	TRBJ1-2	CASSLAPLGYPTNYGYTF
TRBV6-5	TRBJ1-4	CASSSRDPTNEKLFF
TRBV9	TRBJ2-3	CASSVGVTDTDTQYF
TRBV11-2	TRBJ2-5	CASRSSLVETQYF
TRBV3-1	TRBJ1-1	CASTQVGEAFF
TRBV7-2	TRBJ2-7	CASSSQLAGGYEQYF
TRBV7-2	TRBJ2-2	CASSSRLGELFF
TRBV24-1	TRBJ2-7	CATSVAGRDEQYF
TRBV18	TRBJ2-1	CASSPGGGAYNEQFF
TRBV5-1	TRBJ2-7	CASSPTTSGSSYEQYF
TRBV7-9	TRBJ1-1	CASKTTGDSFEAFF
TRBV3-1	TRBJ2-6	CASSQDLRVNGANVLTF
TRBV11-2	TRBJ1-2	CASSLGGGYGYTF
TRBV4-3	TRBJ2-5	CASSQDVGTETQYF
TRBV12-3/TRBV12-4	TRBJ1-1	CASTLAPFDRADTEAFF
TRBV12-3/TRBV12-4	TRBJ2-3	CASRTGGLDTQYF
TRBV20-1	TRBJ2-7	CSAPPPGHSSYEQYF
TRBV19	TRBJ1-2	CASSMTEASYTF
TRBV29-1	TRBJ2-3	CSARQVGAWDTQYF
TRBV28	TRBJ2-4	CASSSSDLLAKNIQYF
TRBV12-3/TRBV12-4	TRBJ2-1	CASSPFNEQFF
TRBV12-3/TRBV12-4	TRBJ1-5	CASRSDRGLVQPQHF
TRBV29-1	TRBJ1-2	CSVEHLKGYGYTF
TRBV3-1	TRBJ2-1	CASSQEVRRGSGNEQFF
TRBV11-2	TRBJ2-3	CASSPSSEYTQYF
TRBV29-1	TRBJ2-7	CSVAAGSYEQYF
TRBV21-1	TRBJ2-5	CASSWDRDQETQYF